Following are 3 T cell receptor beta chains from one sample sequenced in a study of T-cell memory formation after mild COVID-19. TCRdb itself ran the 5' RACE reads through MiXCR, one entry per CDR3 protein. The sample has 380,000 or so distinct CDR3 sequences, about 15% seen once; the top ten hold around 21%. Sequencing was performed on PBMCs or a T cell subset sorted from them (not recorded which). The receptor source for this set is a man between 18 and 35 years old who had mild COVID-19 (a few samples of this study predate the infection). Cell type and time point are not known.

The chain couples TRBV6-2 or TRBV6-3 to TRBJ2-7, with 12 bases matching TRBD1. Trimming took 5 bases from V and 4 from J; bases not matched to a gene: 6. The germline V gene has CDR1 MNHEY and CDR2 SVGEGT. This CDR3 has 15 residues. CDR3 residues: CASSPRDRGRYEQYF. As DNA, the CDR3 is TGTGCCAGCAGTCCCCGGGACAGGGGGCGATACGAGCAGTACTTC.

This clonotype was recorded a few times. The J gene is TRBJ2-6, the V gene TRBV27; 8 bases are a match to TRBD1. CDR1 and CDR2 (germline): MNHEY, SMNVEV (reference sequence). V dropped 5 bases and J dropped 0; count of bases not matched to a gene: 6. The CDR3 extends over 17 amino acids. This chain's CDR3 is CASSPTGGFSGANVLTF. The CDR3 bases are TGTGCCAGCAGTCCTACAGGGGGATTCTCTGGGGCCAACGTCCTGACTTTC.

This rearrangement joins TRBV7-2 to TRBJ1-2; a possible D gene is TRBD1 (5 bases). Germline loops: CDR1 SGHTA, CDR2 FQGNSA. V was cut by 5 bases and J by 4 bases, with 20 bases left in between. The CDR3 covers 16 residues. CDR3 bases: TGTGCCAGCAGCCCGACCTCCTCTGGGGGATTCTATGGCTACACCTTC. As protein: CASSPTSSGGFYGYTF.